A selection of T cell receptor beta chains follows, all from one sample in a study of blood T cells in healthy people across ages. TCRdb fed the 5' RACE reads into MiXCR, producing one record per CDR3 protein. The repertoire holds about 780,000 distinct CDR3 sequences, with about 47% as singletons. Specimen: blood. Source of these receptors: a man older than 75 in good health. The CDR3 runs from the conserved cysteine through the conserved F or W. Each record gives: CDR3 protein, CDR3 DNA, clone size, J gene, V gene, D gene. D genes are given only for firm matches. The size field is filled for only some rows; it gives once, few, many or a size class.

CDR3aa: CASSLGSIPSTDTQYF
CDR3nt: TGTGCCAGCAGCTTAGGCAGTATCCCTAGCACAGATACGCAGTATTTT
abundance: few
j_gene: TRBJ2-3
v_gene: TRBV11-2
d_gene: -

CDR3aa: CAWSVGEYDQPQHF
CDR3nt: TGTGCCTGGAGTGTCGGGGAATACGATCAGCCCCAGCATTTT
abundance: -
j_gene: TRBJ1-5
v_gene: TRBV30
d_gene: -

CDR3aa: CAISESWTSGGTYNEQFF
CDR3nt: TGTGCCATCAGTGAGTCTTGGACTAGCGGGGGCACCTACAATGAGCAGTTCTTC
abundance: -
j_gene: TRBJ2-1
v_gene: TRBV10-3
d_gene: TRBD2

CDR3aa: CASSFGRATDEQYF
CDR3nt: TGCGCCAGCAGCTTCGGACGGGCCACCGACGAGCAGTACTTC
abundance: -
j_gene: TRBJ2-7
v_gene: TRBV5-1
d_gene: -

CDR3aa: CASSLAGLAGFNNEQFF
CDR3nt: TGTGCCAGCAGCTTAGCAGGGCTAGCGGGGTTCAACAATGAGCAGTTCTTC
abundance: -
j_gene: TRBJ2-1
v_gene: TRBV7-2
d_gene: TRBD2

CDR3aa: CASRDAGDLTDTQYF
CDR3nt: TGTGCCAGCAGGGATGCAGGGGACCTCACAGATACGCAGTATTTT
abundance: -
j_gene: TRBJ2-3
v_gene: TRBV27
d_gene: -

CDR3aa: CASSYAVSSYEQYF
CDR3nt: TGTGCCAGCAGTTACGCGGTCAGTTCCTACGAGCAGTACTTC
abundance: -
j_gene: TRBJ2-7
v_gene: TRBV6-5
d_gene: -

CDR3aa: CASSLHRGSYNEQFF
CDR3nt: TGCGCCAGCAGCTTGCACAGGGGATCCTACAATGAGCAGTTCTTC
abundance: -
j_gene: TRBJ2-1
v_gene: TRBV5-1
d_gene: TRBD1

CDR3aa: CASSLAASGSFNEQFF
CDR3nt: TGCGCCAGCAGCTTGGCTGCTAGCGGGTCGTTCAATGAGCAGTTCTTC
abundance: -
j_gene: TRBJ2-1
v_gene: TRBV5-1
d_gene: TRBD2

CDR3aa: CANSQDISAVYNEQFF
CDR3nt: TGCGCCAACAGCCAAGATATCTCGGCAGTTTACAATGAGCAGTTCTTC
abundance: few
j_gene: TRBJ2-1
v_gene: TRBV4-1
d_gene: -

CDR3aa: CATKSGHRLYNEQFF
CDR3nt: TGTGCCACTAAGTCGGGGCACAGGCTCTACAATGAGCAGTTCTTC
abundance: few
j_gene: TRBJ2-1
v_gene: TRBV6-2/TRBV6-3
d_gene: -

CDR3aa: CASSLILGAGDTQYF
CDR3nt: TGTGCCAGCAGCTTAATTCTGGGGGCGGGGGATACGCAGTATTTT
abundance: -
j_gene: TRBJ2-3
v_gene: TRBV7-2
d_gene: -

CDR3aa: CASSQARLAGGPDEQFF
CDR3nt: TGTGCCAGCAGCCAAGCACGGCTAGCGGGAGGGCCGGATGAGCAGTTCTTC
abundance: -
j_gene: TRBJ2-1
v_gene: TRBV6-1
d_gene: TRBD2

CDR3aa: CSARGRWPPGQPQHF
CDR3nt: TGCAGTGCTAGAGGTCGTTGGCCTCCGGGGCAGCCCCAGCATTTT
abundance: -
j_gene: TRBJ1-5
v_gene: TRBV20-1
d_gene: -

CDR3aa: CASSRPGGTYNEQFF
CDR3nt: TGTGCCAGCAGTCGCCCGGGGGGGACCTACAATGAGCAGTTCTTC
abundance: -
j_gene: TRBJ2-1
v_gene: TRBV9
d_gene: TRBD2

CDR3aa: CASSIDLAKNIQYF
CDR3nt: TGCGCCAGCAGCATAGATCTAGCCAAAAACATTCAGTACTTC
abundance: -
j_gene: TRBJ2-4
v_gene: TRBV5-1
d_gene: -

CDR3aa: CASSVDSAPGELFF
CDR3nt: TGTGCCAGCTCAGTCGACTCGGCCCCCGGGGAGCTGTTTTTT
abundance: -
j_gene: TRBJ2-2
v_gene: TRBV18
d_gene: -

CDR3aa: CASSFHRQETQYF
CDR3nt: TGTGCCAGCAGTTTCCACAGGCAAGAGACCCAGTACTTC
abundance: few
j_gene: TRBJ2-5
v_gene: TRBV12-3/TRBV12-4
d_gene: -

CDR3aa: CSAHPGERPDNEQFF
CDR3nt: TGCAGTGCTCACCCTGGGGAGCGTCCTGACAATGAGCAGTTCTTC
abundance: -
j_gene: TRBJ2-1
v_gene: TRBV20-1
d_gene: -

CDR3aa: CASSRENTEAFF
CDR3nt: TGTGCCAGCAGCAGGGAGAACACTGAAGCTTTCTTT
abundance: many
j_gene: TRBJ1-1
v_gene: TRBV6-6
d_gene: -

CDR3aa: CASSRGPRGANEKLFF
CDR3nt: TGCGCCAGCAGCCGGGGGCCTAGGGGGGCTAATGAAAAACTGTTTTTT
abundance: -
j_gene: TRBJ1-4
v_gene: TRBV5-1
d_gene: -

CDR3aa: CSARIGGLETQYF
CDR3nt: TGCAGTGCTCGGATAGGGGGCTTAGAGACCCAGTACTTC
abundance: -
j_gene: TRBJ2-5
v_gene: TRBV20-1
d_gene: TRBD1